This T cell receptor beta chain came from a study of PD-1 blockade in mismatch repair-deficient tumors. Sequencing was performed with immunoSEQ multiplex PCR; in TCRdb, only in-frame clones are kept and a portion is missing. The repertoire includes about 120,000 clones, around nine tenths of them detected once, and about an eighth sits in the top ten. PCR or immunohistochemistry showed mismatch repair deficiency in every enrolled patient. CDR1 and CDR2 (germline): MNHEY, SMNVEV (reference sequence). V was clipped by 3 bases and J by 3 bases; unmatched bases: 3. The CDR3 is 14 residues long. This TCR was recovered from an adult with mismatch repair-deficient cancer. The J gene is TRBJ2-3, the V gene TRBV27, with 7 bases fitting TRBD2. This specimen was peripheral blood, taken 70 to 72 weeks after starting pembrolizumab. In nucleotides, the CDR3 is TGTGCCAGCAGTTTCGGGAGGCGGACAGATACGCAGTATTTT. Protein: CASSFGRRTDTQYF.